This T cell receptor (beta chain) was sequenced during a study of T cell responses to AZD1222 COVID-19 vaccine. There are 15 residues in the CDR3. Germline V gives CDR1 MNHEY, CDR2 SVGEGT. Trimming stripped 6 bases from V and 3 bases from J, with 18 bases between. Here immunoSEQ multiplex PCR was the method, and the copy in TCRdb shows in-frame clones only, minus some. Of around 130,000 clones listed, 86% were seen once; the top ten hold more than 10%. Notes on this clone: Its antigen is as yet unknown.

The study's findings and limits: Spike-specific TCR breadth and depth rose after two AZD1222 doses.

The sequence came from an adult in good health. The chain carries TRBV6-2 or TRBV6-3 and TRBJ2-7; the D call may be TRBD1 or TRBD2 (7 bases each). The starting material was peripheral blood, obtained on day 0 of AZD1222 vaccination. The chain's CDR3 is CASSIQGTKHYEQYF. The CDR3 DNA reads TGTGCCAGCAGCATACAGGGGACTAAGCACTACGAGCAGTACTTC.